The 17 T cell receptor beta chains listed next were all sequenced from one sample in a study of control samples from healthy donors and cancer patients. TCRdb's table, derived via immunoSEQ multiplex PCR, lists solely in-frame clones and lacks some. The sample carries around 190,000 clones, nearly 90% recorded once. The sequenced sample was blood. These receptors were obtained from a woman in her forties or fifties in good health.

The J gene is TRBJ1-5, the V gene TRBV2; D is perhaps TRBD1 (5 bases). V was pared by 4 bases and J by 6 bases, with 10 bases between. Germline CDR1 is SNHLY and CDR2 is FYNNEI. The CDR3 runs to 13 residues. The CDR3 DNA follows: TGTGCCAGCAGTGGAGGGGCGGGTCAGCCCCAGCATTTT. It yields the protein CASSGGAGQPQHF.

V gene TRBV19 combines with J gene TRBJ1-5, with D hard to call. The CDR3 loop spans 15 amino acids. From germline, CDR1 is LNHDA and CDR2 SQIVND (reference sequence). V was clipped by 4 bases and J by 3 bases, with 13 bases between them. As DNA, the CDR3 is TGTGCCAGTAGTACCGCAACCGGGATCAATCAGCCCCAGCATTTT. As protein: CASSTATGINQPQHF.

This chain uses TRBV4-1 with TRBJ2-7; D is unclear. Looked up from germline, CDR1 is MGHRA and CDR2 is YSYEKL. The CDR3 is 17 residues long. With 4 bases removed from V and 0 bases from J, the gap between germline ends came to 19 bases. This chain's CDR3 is CASSPRGNQQPSYEQYF. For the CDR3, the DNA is TGCGCCAGCAGCCCCCGAGGTAACCAGCAACCCTCCTACGAGCAGTACTTC.

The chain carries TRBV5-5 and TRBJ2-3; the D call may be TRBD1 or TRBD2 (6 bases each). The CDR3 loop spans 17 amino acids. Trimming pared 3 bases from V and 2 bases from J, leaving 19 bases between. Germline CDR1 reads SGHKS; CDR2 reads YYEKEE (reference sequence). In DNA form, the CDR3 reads TGTGCCAGCAGCTCAGGCGGGACACCCGTCAACACAGATACGCAGTATTTT. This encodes CASSSGGTPVNTDTQYF.

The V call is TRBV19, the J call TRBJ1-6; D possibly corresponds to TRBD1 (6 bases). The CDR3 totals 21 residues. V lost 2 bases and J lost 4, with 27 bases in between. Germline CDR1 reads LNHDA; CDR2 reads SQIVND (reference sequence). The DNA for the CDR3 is TGTGCCAGTAGTATACGGCTGGACAGTCCTTATAGATCCCGTTATAATTCACCCCTCCACTTT. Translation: CASSIRLDSPYRSRYNSPLHF. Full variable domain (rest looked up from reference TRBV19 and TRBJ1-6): DGGITQSPKYLFRKEGQNVTLSCEQNLNHDAMYWYRQDPGQGLRLIYYSQIVNDFQKGDIAEGYSVSREKKESFPLTVTSAQKNPTAFYLCASSIRLDSPYRSRYNSPLHFGNGTRLTVT.

The CDR3 coding sequence is TGTGCCAGCAGCTCTACCGGGACAGGCTCATACAATGAGCAGTTCTTC. This translates into CASSSTGTGSYNEQFF. The genes are TRBV5-6 and TRBJ2-1; TRBD1 matches 8 bases. The CDR3 length is 16 residues. Germline values: CDR1 SGHDT, CDR2 YYEEEE. The V gene end was trimmed by 3 bases and the J gene end by 4 bases; junction bases not matched to a gene: 9.

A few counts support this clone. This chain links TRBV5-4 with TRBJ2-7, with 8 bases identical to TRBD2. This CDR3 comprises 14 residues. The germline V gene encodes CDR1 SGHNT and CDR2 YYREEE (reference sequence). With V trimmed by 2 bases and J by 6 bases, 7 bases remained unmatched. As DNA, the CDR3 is TGTGCCAGCAGCTTCCAAAGCGGGAGCCCCGAGCAGTACTTC. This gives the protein CASSFQSGSPEQYF. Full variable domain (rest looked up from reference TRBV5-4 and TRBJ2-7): ETGVTQSPTHLIKTRGQQVTLRCSSQSGHNTVSWYQQALGQGPQFIFQYYREEENGRGNFPPRFSGLQFPNYSSELNVNALELDDSALYLCASSFQSGSPEQYFGPGTRLTVT.

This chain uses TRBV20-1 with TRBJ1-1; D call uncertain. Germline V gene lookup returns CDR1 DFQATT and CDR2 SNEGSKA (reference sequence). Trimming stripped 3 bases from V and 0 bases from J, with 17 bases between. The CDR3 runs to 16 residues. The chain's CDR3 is CSASSPGMFMNTEAFF. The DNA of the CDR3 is TGCAGTGCTAGTTCCCCCGGAATGTTCATGAACACTGAAGCTTTCTTT.

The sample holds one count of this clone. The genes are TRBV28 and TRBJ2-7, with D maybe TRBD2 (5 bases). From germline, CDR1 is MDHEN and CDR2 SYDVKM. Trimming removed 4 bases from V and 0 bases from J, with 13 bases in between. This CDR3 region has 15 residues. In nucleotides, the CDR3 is TGTGCCAGCAGTTCGGGCGGGCAGAGCTCCTACGAGCAGTACTTC. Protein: CASSSGGQSSYEQYF.

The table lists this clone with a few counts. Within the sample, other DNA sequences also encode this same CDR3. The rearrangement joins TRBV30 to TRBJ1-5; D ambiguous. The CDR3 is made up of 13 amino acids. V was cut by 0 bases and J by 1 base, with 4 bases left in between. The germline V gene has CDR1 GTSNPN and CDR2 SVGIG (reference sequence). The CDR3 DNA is TGTGCCTGGAGTGTAGGGAGCAATCAGCCCCAGCATTTT. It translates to CAWSVGSNQPQHF. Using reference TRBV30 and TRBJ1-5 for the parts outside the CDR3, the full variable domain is SQTIHQWPATLVQPVGSPLSLECTVEGTSNPNLYWYRQAAGRGLQLLFYSVGIGQISSEVPQNLSASRPQDRQFILSSKKLLLSDSGFYLCAWSVGSNQPQHFGDGTRLSIL.

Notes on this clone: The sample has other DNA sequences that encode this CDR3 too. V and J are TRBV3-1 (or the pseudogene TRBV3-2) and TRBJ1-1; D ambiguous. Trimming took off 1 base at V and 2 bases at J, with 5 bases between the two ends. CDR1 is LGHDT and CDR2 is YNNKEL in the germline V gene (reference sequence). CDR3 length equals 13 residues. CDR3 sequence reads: CASSQAGNTEAFF. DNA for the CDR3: TGTGCCAGCAGCCAAGCAGGTAACACTGAAGCTTTCTTT.

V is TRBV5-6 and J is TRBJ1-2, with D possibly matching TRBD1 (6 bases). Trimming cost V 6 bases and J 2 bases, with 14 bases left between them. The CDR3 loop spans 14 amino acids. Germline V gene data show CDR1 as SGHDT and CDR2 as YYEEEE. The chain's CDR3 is CASTTGTINYGYTF. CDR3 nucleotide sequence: TGTGCCAGCACGACAGGCACTATAAACTATGGCTACACCTTC.

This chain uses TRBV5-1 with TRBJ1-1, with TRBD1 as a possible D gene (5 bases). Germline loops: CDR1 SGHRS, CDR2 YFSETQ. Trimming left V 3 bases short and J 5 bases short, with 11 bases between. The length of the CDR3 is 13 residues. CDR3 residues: CASSSGTLTEAFF. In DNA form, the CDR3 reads TGCGCCAGCAGCTCCGGGACCTTGACTGAAGCTTTCTTT.

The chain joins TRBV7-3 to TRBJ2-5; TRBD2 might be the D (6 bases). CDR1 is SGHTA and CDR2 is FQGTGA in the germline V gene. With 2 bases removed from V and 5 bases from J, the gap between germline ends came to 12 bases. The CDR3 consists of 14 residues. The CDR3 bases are TGTGCCAGCAGCTTAGGGGGGAGCGGGGAGACCCAGTACTTC. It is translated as CASSLGGSGETQYF.

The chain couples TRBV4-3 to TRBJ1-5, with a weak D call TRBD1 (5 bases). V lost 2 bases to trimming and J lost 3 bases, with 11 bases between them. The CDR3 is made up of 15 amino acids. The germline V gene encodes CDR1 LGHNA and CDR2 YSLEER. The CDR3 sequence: CASSQYEGPNQPQHF. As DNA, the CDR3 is TGCGCCAGCAGCCAATACGAGGGGCCCAATCAGCCCCAGCATTTT.

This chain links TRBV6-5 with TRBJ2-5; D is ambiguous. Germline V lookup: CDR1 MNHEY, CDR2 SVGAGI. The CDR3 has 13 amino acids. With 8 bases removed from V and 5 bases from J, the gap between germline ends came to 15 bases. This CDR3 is CASAPAVSETQYF. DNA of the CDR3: TGTGCCAGCGCCCCGGCTGTGTCGGAGACCCAGTACTTC.

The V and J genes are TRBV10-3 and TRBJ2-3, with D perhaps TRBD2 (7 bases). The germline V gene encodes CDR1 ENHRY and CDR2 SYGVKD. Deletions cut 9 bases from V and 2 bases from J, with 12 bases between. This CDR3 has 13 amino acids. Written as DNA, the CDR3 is TGTGCCATTGACGGGGGGCCCACAGATACGCAGTATTTT. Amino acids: CAIDGGPTDTQYF.